A selection of T cell receptor beta chains follows, all from one sample in a study of OX40 agonist ivuxolimab in advanced cancers. The table came from immunoSEQ multiplex PCR; TCRdb's copy has only in-frame clones and leaves some out. The data hold tens of thousands of clones, with around 88% observed a single time. The sequencing here drew on CD4+ or CD8+ T cells sorted from blood, taken in a trial of the OX40 agonist ivuxolimab. Receptors were obtained from an adult with an advanced solid tumor such as melanoma, head and neck, liver or kidney cancer. CDR3s include the opening cysteine and the closing phenylalanine or tryptophan. D genes are given only for firm matches.

j_gene,d_gene,v_gene,CDR3aa
TRBJ1-4,-,TRBV2,CAGQSRFREKLFF
TRBJ2-7,-,TRBV19,CASSDNPPGHREQYF
TRBJ1-2,TRBD1,TRBV7-9,CASSLDQGQGDYGYTF
TRBJ2-1,-,TRBV5-6,CASSYGGPPEQFF
TRBJ2-7,-,TRBV19,CASSKSRFDYEQYF
TRBJ2-5,TRBD1,TRBV27,CASSPGTGGETQYF
TRBJ1-5,TRBD1,TRBV28,CASSGDSSNQPQHF
TRBJ2-5,TRBD2,TRBV6-6,CASTFSGEVQETQYF
TRBJ1-5,-,TRBV5-6,CASSSAGYSNQPQHF
TRBJ2-2,-,TRBV5-1,CASSWGAGGELFF
TRBJ2-7,-,TRBV7-8,CASSLFDTSYEQYF
TRBJ2-1,-,TRBV9,CASSVGRASYNEQFF
TRBJ1-3,TRBD1,TRBV2,CASDGQGARNTIYF
TRBJ1-5,TRBD1,TRBV4-1,CASSQRGQDINQPQHF
TRBJ2-7,TRBD2,TRBV10-3,CARVAGVYEQYF
TRBJ2-1,TRBD1,TRBV5-8,CASSFKFNRGHLYNEQFF
TRBJ2-3,TRBD2,TRBV7-2,CASSYARGGSTDTQYF
TRBJ2-7,-,TRBV19,CASSTAPRGPLYEQYF
TRBJ2-2,TRBD2,TRBV16,CASSNRISSGTNTGELFF
TRBJ1-6,-,TRBV7-9,CASSLPVRGMGPLHF
TRBJ2-5,-,TRBV9,CASSGLKETQYF
TRBJ2-5,TRBD2,TRBV14,CASSQVGLAGIQEFQETQYF
TRBJ1-1,-,TRBV6-5,CASTPGGEEAFF
TRBJ1-5,-,TRBV19,CASSIGWGNQPQHF
TRBJ2-3,TRBD2,TRBV9,CASSVTSGTGDTQYF
TRBJ2-5,TRBD2,TRBV7-6,CASSLGGSGETQYF
TRBJ2-7,TRBD1,TRBV7-2,CASSSITGGLGYF
TRBJ2-2,-,TRBV2,CARTANTGELFF
TRBJ2-4,-,TRBV11-2,CASSPQGVAKNIQYF
TRBJ2-7,-,TRBV28,CASKEGAEQYF
TRBJ2-5,-,TRBV5-6,CASSLGTGLLFETQYF
TRBJ2-7,TRBD1,TRBV11-2,CASSFGTEVVDEQYF
TRBJ1-6,-,TRBV4-2,CASSQGTTGNYNSPLHF
TRBJ1-2,TRBD1,TRBV6-5,CASRTGGHGYTF
TRBJ2-7,-,TRBV5-1,CASSLKGGYEQYF
TRBJ2-7,-,TRBV7-6,CASSPGSTGYEQYF
TRBJ1-5,-,TRBV9,CASSPGGASNQPQHF
TRBJ2-1,TRBD1,TRBV27,CASSLGAGGNEQFF
TRBJ1-1,TRBD1,TRBV5-1,CASSLGRGAEAFF
TRBJ1-2,-,TRBV5-4,CASSLGPNYGYTF
TRBJ2-6,-,TRBV4-1,CASSPTVSRVLTF
TRBJ1-1,TRBD1,TRBV4-1,CASSPGQGEGEAFF
TRBJ1-6,-,TRBV4-2,CASSSTDGARTPLHF
TRBJ2-7,-,TRBV11-1,CASSLEIGYEQYF
TRBJ1-5,-,TRBV5-8,CASQTGQGLTQPQHF
TRBJ1-5,TRBD1,TRBV27,CASSQQGLNQPQHF
TRBJ2-7,-,TRBV2,CASTEWTAWSSLYEQYF
TRBJ2-7,TRBD2,TRBV28,CASSLGLVYEQYF
TRBJ2-7,-,TRBV2,CASMKGGHEQYF
TRBJ2-2,-,TRBV7-2,CASSFWGVETGELFF
TRBJ1-2,TRBD1,TRBV10-3,CAIHGTGGEGYGYTF
TRBJ2-5,TRBD1,TRBV14,CASSHSTGPRVTQYF
TRBJ2-7,TRBD2,TRBV29-1,CSVVEGGGSYF